These 15 T cell receptor beta chains were all obtained from the same sample, sequenced in a study of T cell repertoires in cytomegalovirus infection. TCRdb re-derived calls from the reads in MiXCR, one entry per CDR3 protein. This table has under 600,000 distinct CDR3 sequences, approximately 15% appearing once. Sequenced material: CD8+ T cells from PBMCs. The receptors derive from a human donor in good health (CMV status not recorded). Some clones in this sample may be carry-over from other donors' samples.

Only a few counts were recorded for this clonotype. The chain carries TRBV25-1 and TRBJ2-2, with 9 bases fitting TRBD1. V shed 3 bases, J shed 5 bases, and the junction held 4 bases outside the gene matches. This CDR3 comprises 15 residues. Per germline, CDR1 MGHDK and CDR2 SYGVNS. CDR3 residues: CASSEGQGWTGELFF. CDR3 nucleotide sequence: TGTGCCAGCAGTGAGGGACAGGGTTGGACCGGGGAGCTGTTTTTT.

This clonotype has just a few counts. The rearrangement joins TRBV10-2 to TRBJ1-1; 9 nucleotides match TRBD1. V lost 7 bases to trimming and J lost 1 base; unmatched junction nucleotides: 4. The CDR3 runs 14 residues. Germline CDR1 is WSHSY and CDR2 is SAAADI. In DNA, the CDR3 is TGCGCCAGCAAGGGGACAGGGACGAACACTGAAGCTTTCTTT. Translating it yields CASKGTGTNTEAFF.

This clonotype was counted many times. The rearrangement links TRBV14 to TRBJ2-3; 10 bases are a match to TRBD1. The V and J ends lost 4 bases and 8 bases, in that order; junction bases with no gene match: 12. This CDR3 has 16 amino acids. Germline-derived CDR1 and CDR2 are SGHDN and FVKESK. The CDR3 is CASSLRTGGIRGTQYF. The CDR3 DNA follows: TGTGCCAGCAGCCTGAGGACAGGGGGTATAAGGGGTACGCAGTATTTT.

This clonotype was seen more than once but under ten times. V and J are TRBV20-1 and TRBJ2-1; 8 nucleotides agree with TRBD2. Trimming cost V 5 bases and J 5 bases; bases outside gene matches: 11. The V gene's germline CDR1 is DFQATT and CDR2 SNEGSKA (reference sequence). The CDR3 runs 15 residues. CDR3 amino acids: CSAPRGSGVNNEQFF. CDR3 DNA: TGCAGTGCTCCCCGGGGTAGCGGGGTGAACAATGAGCAGTTCTTC.

In its sample, this clonotype was seen many times. The chain links TRBV2 to TRBJ2-5; D gene ambiguous. CDR1 SNHLY and CDR2 FYNNEI come from the germline V gene. The ends were cut back, 3 bases at V and 3 bases at J, with 8 bases in the middle. This CDR3 is 13 amino acids long. Written as DNA, the CDR3 is TGTGCCAGCAGTGAGCACAGAAAAGAGACCCAGTACTTC. It codes for CASSEHRKETQYF.

This clonotype was observed many times. The J gene is TRBJ2-2, the V gene TRBV28, with D possibly being TRBD1 (5 bases). Germline V gene data show CDR1 as MDHEN and CDR2 as SYDVKM. Trimming removed 2 bases at V and 5 bases at J, with 15 bases between. The CDR3 loop spans 16 amino acids. The CDR3 region has the DNA TGTGCCAGCAGTTTAAGCCAGGGTGTTAATACCGGGGAGCTGTTTTTT. Amino acids: CASSLSQGVNTGELFF. The full variable domain, with the rest looked up from reference TRBV28 and TRBJ2-2, is DVKVTQSSRYLVKRTGEKVFLECVQDMDHENMFWYRQDPGLGLRLIYFSYDVKMKEKGDIPEGYSVSREKKERFSLILESASTNQTSMYLCASSLSQGVNTGELFFGEGSRLTVL.

Details on this clonotype: One junction end disagrees with the germline gene, perhaps due to a read error. The V call is TRBV5-6, the J call TRBJ1-5, with a tentative D call TRBD1 (5 bases). The CDR3 contains 15 residues. Per germline, CDR1 SGHDT and CDR2 YYEEEE. As DNA, the CDR3 is TGTGCCAGCAGCTTGGCGGGGGAATTTAATCAGCCCCAGCAATTT. This gives the protein CASSLAGEFNQPQQF.

The rearrangement uses TRBV27 and TRBJ1-2; 7 positions match TRBD1. CDR3 length equals 16 residues. Germline V gives CDR1 MNHEY, CDR2 SMNVEV (reference sequence). The V gene end was trimmed by 5 bases and the J gene end by 4 bases; junction bases not matched to a gene: 13. This CDR3 reads CASSLRQGLKTYGYTF. For the CDR3, the DNA is TGTGCCAGCAGTCTCAGACAGGGTCTGAAAACCTATGGCTACACCTTC.

J is TRBJ1-1 and V is TRBV20-1; 8 nucleotides line up with TRBD1. The CDR3 is 13 residues long. The V gene end was trimmed by 0 bases and the J gene end by 4 bases; junction bases not matched to a gene: 1. Germline assignment: CDR1 DFQATT and CDR2 SNEGSKA (reference sequence). DNA of the CDR3: TGCAGTGCTAGAGATGACAGGGGCACTGAAGCTTTCTTT. Amino acids: CSARDDRGTEAFF.

The chain couples TRBV9 to TRBJ1-2; D unresolved. CDR1 is SGDLS, CDR2 YYNGEE, per germline. V gave up 0 bases and J gave up 4 bases, with 10 bases separating them. The CDR3 runs 14 residues. In DNA, the CDR3 is TGTGCCAGCAGCGTAGAGGGCAGACCCTATGGCTACACCTTC. This encodes CASSVEGRPYGYTF.

This rearrangement joins TRBV5-4 to TRBJ2-3; D is ambiguous. The germline V gene encodes CDR1 SGHNT and CDR2 YYREEE (reference sequence). The CDR3 loop spans 14 amino acids. The V end lost 0 bases, the J end lost 4 bases, and 9 bases lay between the germline ends. The CDR3 DNA reads as TGTGCCAGCAGCTTGGGTAGATATGCAGATACGCAGTATTTT. Translated, it gives CASSLGRYADTQYF.

This clonotype was observed many times. This chain uses TRBV20-1 with TRBJ1-1, with TRBD1 matching 11 bases. V was pared by 6 bases and J by 3 bases, with 9 bases of the junction left unmatched. This CDR3 region has 15 residues. The germline CDR1 and CDR2 sequences are DFQATT and SNEGSKA (reference sequence). In DNA form, the CDR3 reads TGCAGTGCGGACATCCGGGACAGGGGGTACACTGAAGCTTTCTTT. It is translated as CSADIRDRGYTEAFF.

V is TRBV10-3 and J is TRBJ2-7, with D possibly TRBD2 on 5 matching bases. The CDR3 is 13 amino acids. V lost 6 bases and J 0 bases, leaving 9 bases between the germline ends. Germline loops: CDR1 ENHRY, CDR2 SYGVKD. Written as DNA, the CDR3 is TGTGCCATCAGAGCGGACGGCTCCTACGAGCAGTACTTC. Its protein is CAIRADGSYEQYF.

There are a few counts of this clonotype. The chain combines TRBV10-3 with TRBJ2-2; 9 bases align to TRBD2. V gave up 2 bases and J gave up 0 bases; unmatched junction bases: 1. Germline CDR1 ENHRY, CDR2 SYGVKD. The CDR3 contains 16 residues. The CDR3 sequence: CAISEPSGANTGELFF. As DNA, the CDR3 is TGTGCCATCAGTGAGCCTAGCGGGGCGAACACCGGGGAGCTGTTTTTT.

This clonotype was seen ten or more times. The chain uses TRBV6-1 and TRBJ2-2; a weak D match, TRBD1 (6 bases). The germline V gene has CDR1 MNHNS and CDR2 SASEGT. V was cut by 4 bases and J by 0 bases, with 21 bases left in between. This CDR3 is built from 19 residues. CDR3 region: CASSVSHRQDLSNTGELFF. CDR3 bases: TGTGCCAGCAGTGTTTCACATCGACAGGACCTATCGAACACCGGGGAGCTGTTTTTT.